The sequence of this T cell receptor beta chain was determined in a study of T and B cells in COVID-19 patients. BIOMED2 TRB-A/B primer pools were used in multiplex TRB PCR. TCRdb re-called the multiplex PCR reads through MiXCR, storing one row per CDR3 protein. Of 20,000 to 25,000 distinct CDR3 sequences in the sample, over 25% are singletons; the top ten hold 2.1%. Each TRB amplification used roughly 240-550 ng of genomic DNA from blood. The ends lost 5 bases at V and 1 base at J; junction bases unmatched: 6. The CDR3 covers 17 residues. Germline assignment: CDR1 MNHNY and CDR2 SVGAGI (reference sequence). This clonotype was found many times.

The sequence was obtained from a human donor who had recovered from COVID-19. The J gene is TRBJ2-6, the V gene TRBV6-6; 9 bases agree with TRBD1. What was sequenced was blood. CDR3 in amino acids: CASSPGTGTSGANVLTF. DNA for the CDR3: TGTGCCAGCAGTCCCGGGACAGGGACGTCTGGGGCCAACGTCCTGACTTTC.